Presented here are 7 T cell receptor beta chains from one specimen sequenced in a study of shared clonotypes between healthy human individuals. Profiled with immunoSEQ multiplex PCR; TCRdb holds only in-frame clones, not every one. The sample has around 2.1 million clones, approximately 96% seen once. Sequenced input: naive CD4+ T cells sorted from blood. Described subset: CD45RA+ positively selected. Receptor source: a man aged 18 to 29 in good health.

The J gene is TRBJ2-5, the V gene TRBV27, with 10 bases matching TRBD2. Trimming cost V 6 bases and J 4 bases; bases outside gene matches: 8. The germline gives CDR1 MNHEY, CDR2 SMNVEV (reference sequence). This CDR3 region has 15 residues. The CDR3, as DNA: TGTGCCAGCAGGCAGAGCGGGGGGGCAAGAGAGACCCAGTACTTC. Protein sequence: CASRQSGGARETQYF.

This clone came up once. The gene calls are TRBV10-2 and TRBJ2-7; 9 positions match TRBD2. Germline V gene sequence: CDR1 WSHSY, CDR2 SAAADI. V dropped 11 bases and J dropped 4; count of bases not matched to a gene: 9. The CDR3 is 13 residues long. As DNA, the CDR3 is TGCGCCGCGTCCAGCGGGGGGAATTACGAGCAGTACTTC. Residues: CAASSGGNYEQYF.

The genes are TRBV7-2 and TRBJ1-2; no firm D call. The ends were cut back, 5 bases at V and 11 bases at J, with 15 bases in the middle. This CDR3 is built from 12 residues. Per the germline V gene, CDR1 is SGHTA and CDR2 is FQGNSA. The CDR3 bases are TGTGCCAGCAGCAGAGAGTGGGGTTTTTACACCTTC. This gives the protein CASSREWGFYTF.

This clone was detected once. The V gene is TRBV5-1, the J gene TRBJ2-2, with 8 bases lining up with TRBD2. V dropped 0 bases and J dropped 4; count of bases not matched to a gene: 5. In germline, CDR1 is SGHRS, CDR2 YFSETQ. This CDR3 spans 16 amino acids. The DNA for the CDR3 is TGCGCCAGCAGCTTGGTCGCGGGAGGAAGCACCGGGGAGCTGTTTTTT. It is translated as CASSLVAGGSTGELFF.

The chain has TRBV12-5 and TRBJ2-3; D might be TRBD2 (6 bases). The germline gives CDR1 LGHNT, CDR2 FRNRAP. V was pared by 6 bases and J by 0 bases, with 13 bases between. The CDR3 contains 15 residues. CDR3 nucleotide sequence: TGTGCTAGTGGGGACACGGGACTGAGCACAGATACGCAGTATTTT. Translation: CASGDTGLSTDTQYF.

This clone was recorded only once. The V gene is TRBV4-2, the J gene TRBJ2-2; 7 bases line up with TRBD2. The CDR3 is 17 amino acids. Per germline, CDR1 LGHNA and CDR2 YNFKEQ. V lost 1 base to trimming and J lost 0 bases; unmatched junction nucleotides: 5. CDR3 nucleotide sequence: TGTGCCAGCAGCCAAGTAAGTCTAGCGGCGAACACCGGGGAGCTGTTTTTT. Its protein product is CASSQVSLAANTGELFF.

The chain recombines TRBV9 with TRBJ2-7; the D gene is possibly TRBD1 (5 bases). This CDR3 is built from 14 residues. CDR1 and CDR2 from the germline V gene are SGDLS and YYNGEE. The V end was cut by 3 bases, the J end by 3 bases, with 13 bases between. As DNA, the CDR3 is TGTGCCAGCAGCGGACAGTCGGAAAGCTACGAGCAGTACTTC. Protein product: CASSGQSESYEQYF.